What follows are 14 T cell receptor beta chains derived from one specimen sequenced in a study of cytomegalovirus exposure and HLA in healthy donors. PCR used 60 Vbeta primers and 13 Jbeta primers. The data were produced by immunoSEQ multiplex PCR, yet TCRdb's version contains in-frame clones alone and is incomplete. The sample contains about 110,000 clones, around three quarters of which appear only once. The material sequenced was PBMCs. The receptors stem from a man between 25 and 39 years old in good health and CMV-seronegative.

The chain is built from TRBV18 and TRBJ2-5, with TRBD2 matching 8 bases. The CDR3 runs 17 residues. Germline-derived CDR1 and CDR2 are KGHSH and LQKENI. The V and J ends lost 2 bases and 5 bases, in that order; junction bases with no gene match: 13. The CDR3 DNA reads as TGTGCCAGCTCACCAGTGCCCGGGGGGGCCTCTGGGGAGACCCAGTACTTC. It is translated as CASSPVPGGASGETQYF. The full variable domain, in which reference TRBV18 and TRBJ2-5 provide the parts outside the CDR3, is NAGVMQNPRHLVRRRGQEARLRCSPMKGHSHVYWYRQLPEEGLKFMVYLQKENIIDESGMPKERFSAEFPKEGPSILRIQQVVRGDSAAYFCASSPVPGGASGETQYFGPGTRLLVL.

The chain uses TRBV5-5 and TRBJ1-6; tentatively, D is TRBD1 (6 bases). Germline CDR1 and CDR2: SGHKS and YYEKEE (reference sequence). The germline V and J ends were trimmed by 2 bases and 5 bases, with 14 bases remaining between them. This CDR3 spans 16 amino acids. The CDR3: CASSFTPHRDNSPLHF. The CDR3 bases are TGTGCCAGCAGCTTCACCCCCCACAGGGATAATTCACCCCTCCACTTT.

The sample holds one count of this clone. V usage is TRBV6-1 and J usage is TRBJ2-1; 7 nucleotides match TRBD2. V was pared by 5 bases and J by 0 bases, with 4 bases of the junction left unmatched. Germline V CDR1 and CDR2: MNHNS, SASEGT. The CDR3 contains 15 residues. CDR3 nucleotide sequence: TGTGCCAGCAGTCCTAGCGGTTCCTCCTACAATGAGCAGTTCTTC. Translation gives CASSPSGSSYNEQFF.

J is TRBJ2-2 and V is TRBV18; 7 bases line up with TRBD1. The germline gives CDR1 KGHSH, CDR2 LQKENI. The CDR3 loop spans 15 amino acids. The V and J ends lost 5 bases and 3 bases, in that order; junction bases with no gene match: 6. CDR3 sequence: CASSTGQGDTGELFF. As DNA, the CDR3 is TGTGCCAGCTCAACAGGGCAGGGGGACACCGGGGAGCTGTTTTTT.

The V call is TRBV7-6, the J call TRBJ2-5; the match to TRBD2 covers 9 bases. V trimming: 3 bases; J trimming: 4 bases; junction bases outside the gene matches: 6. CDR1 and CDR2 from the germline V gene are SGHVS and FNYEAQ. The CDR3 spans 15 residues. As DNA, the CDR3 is TGTGCCAGCAGCTTCTTAGCGGGAGAGTCAGAGACCCAGTACTTC. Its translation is CASSFLAGESETQYF.

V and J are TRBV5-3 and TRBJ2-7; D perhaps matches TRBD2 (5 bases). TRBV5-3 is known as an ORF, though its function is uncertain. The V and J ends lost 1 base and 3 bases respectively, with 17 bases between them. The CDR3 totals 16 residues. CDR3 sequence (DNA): TGTGCCAGAAGCTTGTATGGAGGCACGGTGGACTACGAGCAGTACTTC. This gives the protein CARSLYGGTVDYEQYF.

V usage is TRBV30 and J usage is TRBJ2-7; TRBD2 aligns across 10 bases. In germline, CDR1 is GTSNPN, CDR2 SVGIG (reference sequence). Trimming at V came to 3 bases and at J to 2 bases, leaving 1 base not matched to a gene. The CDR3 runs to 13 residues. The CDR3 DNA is TGTGCCTGGAGACTAGCGGGAACCTACGAGCAGTACTTC. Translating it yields CAWRLAGTYEQYF. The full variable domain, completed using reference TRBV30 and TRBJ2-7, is SQTIHQWPATLVQPVGSPLSLECTVEGTSNPNLYWYRQAAGRGLQLLFYSVGIGQISSEVPQNLSASRPQDRQFILSSKKLLLSDSGFYLCAWRLAGTYEQYFGPGTRLTVT.

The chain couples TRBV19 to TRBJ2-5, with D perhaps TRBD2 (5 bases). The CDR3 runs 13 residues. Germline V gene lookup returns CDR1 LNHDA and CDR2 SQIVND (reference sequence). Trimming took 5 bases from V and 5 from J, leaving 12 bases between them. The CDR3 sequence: CASSGYRGETQYF. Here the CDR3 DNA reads TGTGCCAGTAGTGGTTACCGAGGGGAGACCCAGTACTTC.

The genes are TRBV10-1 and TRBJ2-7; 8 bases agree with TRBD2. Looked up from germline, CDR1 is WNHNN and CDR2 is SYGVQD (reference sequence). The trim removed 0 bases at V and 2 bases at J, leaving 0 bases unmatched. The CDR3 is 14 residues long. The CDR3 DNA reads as TGCGCCAGCAGTGAGTCGGGACTAGCCTACGAGCAGTACTTC. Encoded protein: CASSESGLAYEQYF.

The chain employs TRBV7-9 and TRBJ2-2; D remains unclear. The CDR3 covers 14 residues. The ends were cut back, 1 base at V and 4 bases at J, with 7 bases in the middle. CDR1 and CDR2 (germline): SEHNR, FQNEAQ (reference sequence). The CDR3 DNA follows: TGTGCCAGCAGCTTAGTAGCTAGCACCGGGGAGCTGTTTTTT. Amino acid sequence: CASSLVASTGELFF.

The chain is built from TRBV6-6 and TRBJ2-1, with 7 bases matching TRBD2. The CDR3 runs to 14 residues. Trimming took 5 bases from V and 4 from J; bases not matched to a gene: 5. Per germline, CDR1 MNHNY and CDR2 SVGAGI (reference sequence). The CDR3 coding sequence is TGTGCCAGCAGTCTGACTAGCTCTTACAATGAGCAGTTCTTC. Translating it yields CASSLTSSYNEQFF.

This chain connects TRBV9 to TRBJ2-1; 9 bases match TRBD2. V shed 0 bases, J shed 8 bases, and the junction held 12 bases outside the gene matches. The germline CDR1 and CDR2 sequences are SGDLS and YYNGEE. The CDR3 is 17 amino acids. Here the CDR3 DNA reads TGTGCCAGCAGCGTAGTTGGTAGCGGGAGCCCACAGGATGAGCAGTTCTTC. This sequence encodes CASSVVGSGSPQDEQFF. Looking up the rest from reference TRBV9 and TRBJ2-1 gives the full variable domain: DSGVTQTPKHLITATGQRVTLRCSPRSGDLSVYWYQQSLDQGLQFLIQYYNGEERAKGNILERFSAQQFPDLHSELNLSSLELGDSALYFCASSVVGSGSPQDEQFFGPGTRLTVL.

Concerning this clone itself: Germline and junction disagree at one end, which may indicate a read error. The CDR3 region has the DNA TGTGCCAGCAGTTTAAGGACACGGGGGGACAAAGACATTCAGTACTTC. Its protein product is CASSLRTRGDKDIQYF. This chain connects TRBV28 to TRBJ2-4, with D possibly matching TRBD2 (7 bases). This CDR3 has 16 amino acids. The germline CDR1 and CDR2 sequences are MDHEN and SYDVKM.

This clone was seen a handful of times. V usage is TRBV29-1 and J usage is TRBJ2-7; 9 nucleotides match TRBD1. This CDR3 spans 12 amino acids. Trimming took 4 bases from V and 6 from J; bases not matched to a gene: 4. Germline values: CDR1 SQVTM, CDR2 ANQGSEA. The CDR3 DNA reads TGCAGCGTTGCTAGGACAGGGGTCGAGCAGTACTTC. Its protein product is CSVARTGVEQYF.